These 7 T cell receptor beta chains originate from one sample sequenced in a study of T cells in tuberculosis. This table comes from immunoSEQ multiplex PCR, and its TCRdb copy is limited to in-frame clones, with some not included. There are under 35,000 clones in the sample; approximately 94% occur only once, and 7.5% to 9.5% lies in the top ten. Material: PBMCs. Receptors were obtained from a donor between 10 and 35 years old with latent tuberculosis or without tuberculosis infection.

The chain employs TRBV5-4 and TRBJ2-5; a possible D gene is TRBD2 (5 bases). The CDR3 sequence is 13 residues long. V shed 0 bases and J shed 3 bases, with 6 bases lying between them. Germline CDR1 reads SGHNT; CDR2 reads YYREEE (reference sequence). Here the CDR3 reads CASSLAGKETQYF. The CDR3, as DNA: TGTGCCAGCAGCTTGGCCGGGAAAGAGACCCAGTACTTC.

This clone has only one observation. CDR3 coding DNA: TGTGCCAGCAGTAATACAGGGAGGGCCCCAGGGCGGCAGTTCTTC. Protein sequence: CASSNTGRAPGRQFF. V and J are TRBV7-9 and TRBJ2-1; a weak D match, TRBD2 (7 bases). This CDR3 comprises 15 residues. V shed 6 bases and J shed 12 bases, with 24 bases lying between them. CDR1 and CDR2 from the germline V gene are SEHNR and FQNEAQ (reference sequence).

The CDR3 region is CASSLWGGVTYNEQFF. The DNA of the CDR3 is TGTGCCAGCAGCTTATGGGGGGGAGTCACCTACAATGAGCAGTTCTTC. This sequence joins TRBV7-8 and TRBJ2-1; 7 bases align to TRBD2. Germline V lookup: CDR1 SGHVS, CDR2 FQNEAQ. Germline trimming cut 2 bases from V and 2 bases from J; bases unmatched to any gene: 6. The CDR3 has 16 amino acids.

The genes are TRBV27 and TRBJ2-6, with TRBD2 as a possible D gene (6 bases). The CDR3 is 21 residues long. Per the germline V gene, CDR1 is MNHEY and CDR2 is SMNVEV (reference sequence). V was trimmed by 5 bases and J by 0 bases, leaving 26 bases between them. The CDR3 DNA is TGTGCCAGCAGTCCGTGGGGAGGCGGAACCTGGGGGATCTCTGGGGCCAACGTCCTGACTTTC. Residues: CASSPWGGGTWGISGANVLTF.

The gene calls are TRBV7-9 and TRBJ2-2, with 8 bases fitting TRBD2. V dropped 1 base and J dropped 0; count of bases not matched to a gene: 7. The CDR3 is 18 residues long. CDR1 SEHNR and CDR2 FQNEAQ come from the germline V gene (reference sequence). The CDR3 sequence: CASSLEGSGVPNTGELFF. The CDR3 coding sequence is TGTGCCAGCAGCTTAGAAGGTAGCGGGGTCCCGAACACCGGGGAGCTGTTTTTT.

The chain's CDR3 is CASSLVDSSNEKLFF. CDR3 coding DNA: TGTGCCAGCAGCTTGGTCGACAGTAGTAATGAAAAACTGTTTTTT. The V and J genes are TRBV5-6 and TRBJ1-4; TRBD1 is a possible D gene (5 bases). Trimming left V 0 bases short and J 4 bases short, with 10 bases between. Germline lookup yields CDR1 SGHDT and CDR2 YYEEEE. CDR3 length: 15 amino acids.

The chain couples TRBV19 to TRBJ1-5; 7 bases fit TRBD1. V lost 8 bases to trimming and J lost 0 bases; unmatched junction nucleotides: 10. The CDR3 totals 16 residues. The germline CDR1 and CDR2 sequences are LNHDA and SQIVND (reference sequence). CDR3 residues: CASREGQTYSNQPQHF. CDR3 coding DNA: TGTGCCAGTCGGGAGGGACAGACTTATAGCAATCAGCCCCAGCATTTT. Supplemented by reference TRBV19 and TRBJ1-5, the full variable domain reads DGGITQSPKYLFRKEGQNVTLSCEQNLNHDAMYWYRQDPGQGLRLIYYSQIVNDFQKGDIAEGYSVSREKKESFPLTVTSAQKNPTAFYLCASREGQTYSNQPQHFGDGTRLSIL.